This TCR beta chain was retrieved from a study of T-cell memory formation after mild COVID-19. Study-level points and caveats: Still unconfirmed is whether the second-wave clones peaking on day 37 recognized SARS-CoV-2. Cross-reactive memory appears to have joined, as suggested by some responding clones showing up in pre-infection memory.

MiXCR, applied by TCRdb to the 5' RACE reads, yields one record per CDR3 protein. The repertoire holds about 430,000 distinct CDR3 sequences, with approximately 24% as singletons. The CDR3 runs 15 residues. V was clipped by 9 bases and J by 6 bases; unmatched bases: 13. Germline V gives CDR1 LNHDA, CDR2 SQIVND (reference sequence). This clonotype was counted between two and nine times. The antigen is not known. This clonotype was sampled from an adult woman who had mild COVID-19 (a few samples of this study predate the infection). Cell type and time point are not known. The chain carries TRBV19 and TRBJ2-3, with 9 bases matching TRBD1. Sequenced material: PBMCs or a T cell subset sorted from them (not recorded which). For the CDR3, the DNA is TGTGCCAGCGCACCAGGGGGACAGGGCCGGGATACGCAGTATTTT. Its translation is CASAPGGQGRDTQYF.